The rows below give T cell receptor beta chains drawn from one sample of a study of Ad26.COV2.S vaccination and SARS-CoV-2 variants. The protocol was immunoSEQ multiplex PCR, while the TCRdb copy is restricted to in-frame clones and leaves out a portion. The sample shows roughly 380,000 clones, around nine tenths of them seen only once. The sequenced sample was peripheral blood, obtained in a trial of Ad26.COV2.S vaccine versus placebo. These receptors were obtained from a person aged 18-60 years who received the Ad26.COV2.S COVID-19 vaccine or a placebo. CDR3s include the opening cysteine and the closing phenylalanine or tryptophan. A D gene is named only where the DNA matches it firmly. Only part of the rows carry a size: once, few, many, or a class if the clone is expanded.

v_gene,abundance,d_gene,j_gene,CDR3aa,CDR3nt
TRBV12-3/TRBV12-4,.,TRBD1,TRBJ2-7,CASVNRGSYEQYF,TGTGCCAGCGTCAACAGGGGCTCCTACGAGCAGTACTTC
TRBV7-2,.,.,TRBJ2-7,CASSLALVGYEQYF,TGTGCCAGCAGCTTAGCCCTGGTAGGGTACGAGCAGTACTTC
TRBV6-5,.,.,TRBJ1-2,CASSYSRVSYTF,TGTGCCAGCAGTTACTCTCGAGTAAGCTACACCTTC
TRBV30,.,.,TRBJ1-2,CAWTPGGRGYTF,TGTGCCTGGACCCCCGGGGGAAGGGGCTACACCTTC
TRBV3-1/TRBV3-2,.,.,TRBJ1-2,CASSQVALSRVDF,TGTGCCAGCAGCCAAGTCGCGTTAAGTCGCGTGGACTTC
TRBV14,.,.,TRBJ1-3,CASSVNDSPTIYF,TGTGCCAGCAGTGTTAATGACTCCCCTACCATATATTTT
TRBV19,.,.,TRBJ2-7,CASSDRGFLYEQYF,TGTGCCAGTAGCGACCGGGGTTTTCTCTACGAGCAGTACTTC
TRBV19,.,.,TRBJ2-3,CASSGGADSTDTQYF,TGTGCCAGTAGTGGGGGGGCGGATAGCACAGATACGCAGTATTTT
TRBV6-5,.,.,TRBJ1-1,CASSYSGVNTEAFF,TGTGCCAGCAGTTACTCAGGGGTGAACACTGAAGCTTTCTTT
TRBV7-9,.,.,TRBJ1-1,CASSLGAGDEAFF,TGTGCCAGCAGCTTAGGGGCGGGGGATGAAGCTTTCTTT
TRBV4-1,.,.,TRBJ1-5,CASSQEPRAQPQHF,TGCGCCAGCAGCCAAGAACCCAGGGCTCAGCCCCAGCATTTT
TRBV7-6,.,TRBD1,TRBJ2-1,CASSNRDRTYNEQFF,TGTGCCAGCAGCAACCGGGACAGGACCTACAATGAGCAGTTCTTC
TRBV5-1,.,.,TRBJ2-2,CASKVYVTGELFF,TGCGCCAGCAAAGTGTACGTCACCGGGGAGCTGTTTTTT
TRBV9,.,.,TRBJ2-1,CASSVEAGSAEQFF,TGTGCCAGCAGCGTAGAGGCAGGGTCAGCTGAGCAGTTCTTC
TRBV5-1,few,.,TRBJ2-5,CASSLAGRGRVQETQYF,TGCGCCAGCAGCTTGGCCGGGAGAGGGCGGGTACAAGAGACCCAGTACTTC
TRBV6-4,.,TRBD1,TRBJ2-7,CASSAQGEGGSYEQYF,TGTGCCAGCAGTGCCCAGGGGGAAGGGGGCTCCTACGAGCAGTACTTC
TRBV30,.,.,TRBJ1-2,CAWTLVGGLGGYTF,TGTGCCTGGACCCTGGTTGGGGGGCTCGGCGGCTACACCTTC
TRBV5-1,.,TRBD1,TRBJ2-7,CASSLGQGPYEQYF,TGCGCCAGCAGCTTAGGACAGGGGCCATACGAGCAGTACTTC
TRBV5-1,.,.,TRBJ2-3,CASSLAGPGTDTQYF,TGCGCCAGCAGCTTGGCCGGTCCCGGCACAGATACGCAGTATTTT
TRBV2,.,.,TRBJ1-2,CASSVIRIQGGYTF,TGTGCCAGCAGCGTTATCAGGATCCAGGGCGGCTACACCTTC
TRBV13,.,TRBD2,TRBJ2-7,CASSLGLAGSYEQYF,TGTGCCAGCAGCTTAGGACTAGCGGGCTCCTACGAGCAGTACTTC
TRBV3-1/TRBV3-2,.,.,TRBJ2-1,CASSLTSGNEQFF,TGTGCCAGCAGCCTGACGTCTGGCAATGAGCAGTTCTTC
TRBV6-5,.,.,TRBJ1-1,CASSYHRGMNTEAFF,TGTGCCAGCAGTTACCACCGGGGAATGAACACTGAAGCTTTCTTT
TRBV19,.,.,TRBJ1-1,CASKFGRNTEAFF,TGTGCCAGTAAGTTCGGGCGGAACACTGAAGCTTTCTTT
TRBV27,.,TRBD1,TRBJ2-7,CASREGGLLNEQYF,TGTGCCAGCAGGGAAGGGGGCCTGTTGAACGAGCAGTACTTC
TRBV19,.,.,TRBJ2-3,CASSIVPGEADTQYF,TGTGCCAGTAGTATAGTTCCCGGGGAGGCAGATACGCAGTATTTT
TRBV4-1,once,.,TRBJ1-1,CASSQVGNPGHRPSAFF,TGCGCCAGCAGCCAAGTCGGGAATCCGGGACACCGCCCTTCAGCTTTCTTT
TRBV29-1,.,.,TRBJ1-1,CSVEVSTGNTEAFF,TGCAGCGTTGAGGTATCGACGGGAAACACTGAAGCTTTCTTT
TRBV15,.,.,TRBJ2-4,CATSRVGRQGHIQYF,TGTGCCACCAGCAGAGTAGGACGGCAAGGCCACATTCAGTACTTC
TRBV9,.,TRBD1,TRBJ1-1,CASSGRSGTGDMNTEAFF,TGTGCCAGCAGCGGGAGGTCCGGGACAGGTGACATGAACACTGAAGCTTTCTTT
TRBV6-5,few,.,TRBJ1-1,CASSYGALNTEAFF,TGTGCCAGCAGTTACGGGGCCTTGAACACTGAAGCTTTCTTT
TRBV7-9,.,.,TRBJ1-1,CASSIRDGGGEEAFF,TGTGCCAGCAGCATTCGGGACGGTGGAGGGGAAGAAGCTTTCTTT
TRBV19,.,.,TRBJ2-7,CASSSPPGLLSEQYF,TGTGCCAGTAGTAGCCCCCCGGGACTTCTTAGCGAGCAGTACTTC